The clone carrying this T cell receptor beta chain was seen more than once but under ten times. TCR beta CDR3 regions were amplified from RNA transcripts. Researchers ran a first-round RT-PCR on the TCR CDR3 using the HTBI primer set. TCRdb re-called the multiplex PCR reads through MiXCR, storing one row per CDR3 protein. The table lists some 620,000 distinct CDR3 sequences, 15% to 20% of them singletons. V was pared by 8 bases and J by 0 bases, with 23 bases of the junction left unmatched. The CDR3 length is 21 residues. Germline V gene data show CDR1 as SEHNR and CDR2 as FQNEAQ (reference sequence). Absent ophthalmopathy progression within 18 months defined stable Graves' hyperthyroidism. PBMCs were obtained from about 9.9 ml fresh peripheral blood. This record belongs to a study of T cells in Graves' hyperthyroidism and ophthalmopathy.

The J gene is TRBJ2-5, the V gene TRBV7-9; 11 bases map to TRBD2. Sequenced material: blood. The TCR originated in a woman aged 25 to 45 with Graves' hyperthyroidism. In DNA, the CDR3 is TGTGCCAGCCGACGCCACCTCGGACAGAAAACTAGCGGGAGACACCAAGAGACCCAGTACTTC. This sequence encodes CASRRHLGQKTSGRHQETQYF.